This TCR beta chain was sequenced in a study of beta chain features in type 1 diabetes. The study's findings and limits: The study found moderately but significantly shorter TCRB CDR3s in all four CD4+ subsets of Type 1 diabetes patients.

CDR3 size: 10 residues. Trimming stripped 7 bases from V and 4 bases from J, with 5 bases between. Per germline, CDR1 DFQATT and CDR2 SNEGSKA (reference sequence). On this clone: The antigen remains undetermined.

Sequenced material consisted of expressed TCRB transcripts (all of the isolated RNA was reverse transcribed). The protocol was immunoSEQ multiplex PCR, while the TCRdb copy is restricted to in-frame clones and leaves out a portion. Of about 640,000 clones in the sample, around 12% are singletons; the top ten hold around 0.12%. The sequence was collected from a man aged 25-45 years with type 1 diabetes. This rearrangement joins TRBV20-1 to TRBJ2-1; unclear D gene. Sequenced material: naive CD4+ T cells from blood. In DNA, the CDR3 is TGCAGTGTTCCGTACAATGAGCAGTTCTTC. Translating it yields CSVPYNEQFF.